A selection of T cell receptor beta chains follows, all from one sample in a study of cytomegalovirus exposure and HLA in healthy donors. Assay: immunoSEQ multiplex PCR; the TCRdb copy retains only in-frame clones and omits some. The sample has roughly 170,000 clones; 80% are singletons. The sequenced sample was PBMCs. These receptors were obtained from a boy aged 5-17 years in good health and CMV-seronegative. Both conserved end residues are part of each CDR3. Each record gives: J gene, D gene, V gene, clone size, CDR3 DNA, CDR3 protein. A D gene is named only where the DNA matches it firmly. Expanded clones are given a class, and other clones once, few, many or no size at all.

TRBJ2-2 | TRBD1 | TRBV11-2 | . | TGTGCCAGCAGCTCCGTTAAGCAACTACAGGGGACGGGTGCCGGGGAGCTGTTTTTT | CASSSVKQLQGTGAGELFF
TRBJ1-5 | TRBD1 | TRBV7-9 | once | TGTGCCAGCAGCTTACAAACAGGGGATCAGCCCCAGCATTTT | CASSLQTGDQPQHF
TRBJ2-1 | TRBD1 | TRBV2 | . | TGTGCCAGGGGGACAGGCTACAATGAGCAGTTCTTC | CARGTGYNEQFF
TRBJ2-3 | . | TRBV27 | . | TGTGCCAGCAGTTTATACGTCGGACTCACAGATACGCAGTATTTT | CASSLYVGLTDTQYF
TRBJ2-7 | . | TRBV7-8 | . | TGTGCCAGCAGCTCCATATCAGGGGCTTCCTACGAGCAGTACTTC | CASSSISGASYEQYF
TRBJ2-6 | TRBD2 | TRBV19 | . | TGTGCCAGTAGACCCCCTAGCGGGAGGGCCGGCTCTGGGGCCAACGTCCTGACTTTC | CASRPPSGRAGSGANVLTF
TRBJ1-1 | . | TRBV6-5 | . | TGTGCCAGCAGTCTCCGGACAGTCCTGAACACTGAAGCTTTCTTT | CASSLRTVLNTEAFF
TRBJ1-1 | . | TRBV18 | . | TGTGCCAGCTCCCTGGGGGCCAGGGGCAACACTGAAGCTTTCTTT | CASSLGARGNTEAFF
TRBJ1-2 | TRBD1 | TRBV13 | once | TGTGCCAGCAGCCCGCAGGACAGGGGGCATGTCGATGGCTACACCTTC | CASSPQDRGHVDGYTF
TRBJ2-7 | TRBD2 | TRBV4-2 | . | TGTGCCAGCAGCCTAACTAGCGGGGGGACCTACGAGCAGTACTTC | CASSLTSGGTYEQYF
TRBJ1-5 | TRBD1 | TRBV19 | . | TGTGCCAGTAGGGATACAGGGGGTGTTCAGCCCCAGCATTTT | CASRDTGGVQPQHF
TRBJ2-5 | . | TRBV7-9 | . | TGTGCCAGCAGCTTAGCCCTCGGACTTAACGGGGAGACCCAGTACTTC | CASSLALGLNGETQYF
TRBJ1-3 | . | TRBV6-1 | . | TGTGCCAGCAGTGATCCCGGGACATCTGGAAACACCATATATTTT | CASSDPGTSGNTIYF
TRBJ1-2 | . | TRBV20-1 | . | TGCAGTGCTCCAGGGAACTATGGCTACACCTTC | CSAPGNYGYTF
TRBJ2-7 | . | TRBV7-2 | . | TGTGCCAGCAGCTTAGGGGAAGGACAGAGTTACGAGCAGTACTTC | CASSLGEGQSYEQYF
TRBJ2-7 | TRBD2 | TRBV4-1 | . | TGCGCCAGCAGCCAAATGACTAGCGGGAAGGCCTACGAGCAGTACTTC | CASSQMTSGKAYEQYF
TRBJ2-4 | . | TRBV7-2 | . | TGTGCCAGCAGCTTAGTTGCCAGGAGGGGAAACATTCAGTACTTC | CASSLVARRGNIQYF
TRBJ2-3 | TRBD2 | TRBV9 | . | TGTGCCAGCAGCCCAGCGGGGGGCTCGGGAGATACGCAGTATTTT | CASSPAGGSGDTQYF
TRBJ2-5 | . | TRBV6-6 | . | TGTGCCAGCAGTTACGGGCGGGATCGAGAGACCCAGTACTTC | CASSYGRDRETQYF
TRBJ1-1 | . | TRBV5-5 | . | TGTGCCAGCAGCTTACAGGCCACTGAAGCTTTCTTT | CASSLQATEAFF
TRBJ2-1 | TRBD2 | TRBV19 | . | TGTGCCAGTGGCCGGGCCCGGAAGACTAGCGGGAGCTCCTACAATGAGCAGTTCTTC | CASGRARKTSGSSYNEQFF
TRBJ2-3 | . | TRBV4-1 | . | TGCGCCAGCAGCCAAACGATGGGGGGGGGCCCCATCGGAGATACGCAGTATTTT | CASSQTMGGGPIGDTQYF
TRBJ1-2 | . | TRBV28 | . | TGTGCCAGCAGTCCCCCAGGGGCCGGTGGCTACACCTTC | CASSPPGAGGYTF
TRBJ1-1 | TRBD1 | TRBV5-1 | . | TGCGCCAGCAGCTTCGCAGGGGGGTGGATCACTGAAGCTTTCTTT | CASSFAGGWITEAFF
TRBJ2-7 | . | TRBV6-5 | few | TGTGCCAGCAGCCCAACAGGGCTCTCTGGGGACGAGCAGTACTTC | CASSPTGLSGDEQYF
TRBJ2-7 | . | TRBV10-3 | few | TGTGCCATCAATTTTGCCAGGGACTACGAGCAGTACTTC | CAINFARDYEQYF
TRBJ1-2 | . | TRBV12-5 | few | TGTGCTAGTGGTTTGAGCAGACCGGACAGTGCCACCTTC | CASGLSRPDSATF
TRBJ1-1 | . | TRBV29-1 | . | TGCAGCGTGACTGGGGGAGGGGACACTGAAGCTTTCTTT | CSVTGGGDTEAFF
TRBJ2-2 | TRBD1 | TRBV5-1 | . | TGCGCCAGCAGCTTACAGGGGACCGGGGAGCTGTTTTTT | CASSLQGTGELFF
TRBJ1-5 | . | TRBV23-1 | . | TGCGCCAGTGAGCAGGGAGGAAATCAGCCCCAGCATTTT | CASEQGGNQPQHF
TRBJ2-7 | . | TRBV30 | . | TGTGCCTGGAGTGTGGGCCACTACGAGCAGTACTTC | CAWSVGHYEQYF
TRBJ2-3 | TRBD2 | TRBV9 | . | TGTGCCAGCAGTGTAGGGGCGGGAGTTACAGATACGCAGTATTTT | CASSVGAGVTDTQYF
TRBJ1-1 | TRBD1 | TRBV5-1 | . | TGCGCCAGCAGCTTACCCCTCACAGGGGCAGGCACTGAAGCTTTCTTT | CASSLPLTGAGTEAFF
TRBJ1-4 | TRBD1 | TRBV6-5 | . | TGTGCCAGCAGACCCGCGACAGGGGGAAATGAAAAACTGTTTTTT | CASRPATGGNEKLFF